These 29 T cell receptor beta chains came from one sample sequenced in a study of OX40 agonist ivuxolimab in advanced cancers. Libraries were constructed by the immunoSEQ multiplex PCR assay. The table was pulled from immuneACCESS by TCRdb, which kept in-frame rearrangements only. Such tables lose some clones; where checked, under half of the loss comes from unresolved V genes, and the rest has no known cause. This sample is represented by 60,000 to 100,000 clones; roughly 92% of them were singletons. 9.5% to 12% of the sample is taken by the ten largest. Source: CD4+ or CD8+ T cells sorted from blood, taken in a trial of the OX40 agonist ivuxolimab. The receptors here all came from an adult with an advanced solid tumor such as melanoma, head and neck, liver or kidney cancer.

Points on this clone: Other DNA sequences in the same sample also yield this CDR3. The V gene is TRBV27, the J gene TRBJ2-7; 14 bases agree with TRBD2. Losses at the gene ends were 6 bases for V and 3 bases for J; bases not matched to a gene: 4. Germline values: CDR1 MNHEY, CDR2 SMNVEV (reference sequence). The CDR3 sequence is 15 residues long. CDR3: CASSPGTSGGYEQYF. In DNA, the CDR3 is TGTGCCAGCAGCCCAGGGACTAGCGGGGGCTACGAGCAGTACTTC.

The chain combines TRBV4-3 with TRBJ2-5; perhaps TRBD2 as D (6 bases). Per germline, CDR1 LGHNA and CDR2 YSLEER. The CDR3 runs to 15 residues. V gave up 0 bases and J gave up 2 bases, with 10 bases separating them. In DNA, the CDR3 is TGCGCCAGCAGCCAAGATCGCGGGGAGCAAGAGACCCAGTACTTC. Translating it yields CASSQDRGEQETQYF.

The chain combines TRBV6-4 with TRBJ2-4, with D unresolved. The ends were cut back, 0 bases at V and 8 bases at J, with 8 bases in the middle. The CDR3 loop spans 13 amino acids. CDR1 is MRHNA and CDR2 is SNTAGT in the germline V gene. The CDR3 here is CASSDSGSYIQYF. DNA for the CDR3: TGTGCCAGCAGTGACTCAGGCAGTTACATTCAGTACTTC.

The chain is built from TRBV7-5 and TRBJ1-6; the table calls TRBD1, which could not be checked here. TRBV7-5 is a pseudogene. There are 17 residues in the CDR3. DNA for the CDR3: TGTGTCAGAAGCTTATCACAGGGGAGCTCCTATAATTCACCCCTCCACTTT. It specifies CVRSLSQGSSYNSPLHF.

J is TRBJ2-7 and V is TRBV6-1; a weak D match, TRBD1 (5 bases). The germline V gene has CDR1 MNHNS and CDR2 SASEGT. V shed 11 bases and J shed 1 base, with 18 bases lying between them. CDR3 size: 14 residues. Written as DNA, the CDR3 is TGTGCCGGCTCCAGGGTTGTTAGGTCCTACGAGCAGTACTTC. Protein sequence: CAGSRVVRSYEQYF.

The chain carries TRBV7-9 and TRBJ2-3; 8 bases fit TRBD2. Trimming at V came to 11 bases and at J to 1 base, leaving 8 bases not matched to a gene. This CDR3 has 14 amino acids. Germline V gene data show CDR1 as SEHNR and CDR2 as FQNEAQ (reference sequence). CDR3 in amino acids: CACLGAGGTDTQYF. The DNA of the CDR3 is TGTGCCTGCCTGGGAGCGGGGGGCACAGATACGCAGTATTTT.

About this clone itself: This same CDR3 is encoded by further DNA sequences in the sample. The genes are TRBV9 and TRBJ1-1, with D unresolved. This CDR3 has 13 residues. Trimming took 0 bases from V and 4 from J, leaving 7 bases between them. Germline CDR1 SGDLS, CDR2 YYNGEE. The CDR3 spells CASSVGAGTEAFF. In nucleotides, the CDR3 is TGTGCCAGCAGCGTAGGGGCAGGCACTGAAGCTTTCTTT. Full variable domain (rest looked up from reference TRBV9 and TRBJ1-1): DSGVTQTPKHLITATGQRVTLRCSPRSGDLSVYWYQQSLDQGLQFLIQYYNGEERAKGNILERFSAQQFPDLHSELNLSSLELGDSALYFCASSVGAGTEAFFGQGTRLTVV.

The CDR3 loop is CAWSVLGGTEAFF. The DNA of the CDR3 is TGTGCCTGGAGTGTACTAGGGGGCACTGAAGCTTTCTTT. The gene calls are TRBV30 and TRBJ1-1; a possible D gene is TRBD1 (6 bases). V was pared by 0 bases and J by 4 bases, with 9 bases between. Germline values: CDR1 GTSNPN, CDR2 SVGIG (reference sequence). CDR3 length: 13 amino acids.

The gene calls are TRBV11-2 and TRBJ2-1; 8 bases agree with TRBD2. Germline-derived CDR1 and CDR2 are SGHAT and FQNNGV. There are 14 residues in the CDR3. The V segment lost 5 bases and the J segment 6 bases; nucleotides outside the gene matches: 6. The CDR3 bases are TGTGCCAGCAGCCGGGGGGGGCAAATCAATGAGCAGTTCTTC. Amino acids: CASSRGGQINEQFF.

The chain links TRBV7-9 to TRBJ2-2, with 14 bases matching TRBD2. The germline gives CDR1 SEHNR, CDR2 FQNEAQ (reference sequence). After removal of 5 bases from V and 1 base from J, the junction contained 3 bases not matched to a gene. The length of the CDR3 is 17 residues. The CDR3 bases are TGTGCCAGCAGCCCCGGGACTAGCGGGGGGAACACCGGGGAGCTGTTTTTT. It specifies CASSPGTSGGNTGELFF.

CDR3 protein: CATSRDFGGGIDEQYF. CDR3 DNA sequence: TGTGCCACCAGCAGAGATTTTGGCGGGGGTATCGACGAGCAGTACTTC. The chain recombines TRBV15 with TRBJ2-7, with 7 bases matching TRBD2. Germline lookup yields CDR1 LNHNV and CDR2 YYDKDF (reference sequence). J lost 5 bases, V lost 0 bases, and 10 bases had no gene match. The length of the CDR3 is 16 residues.

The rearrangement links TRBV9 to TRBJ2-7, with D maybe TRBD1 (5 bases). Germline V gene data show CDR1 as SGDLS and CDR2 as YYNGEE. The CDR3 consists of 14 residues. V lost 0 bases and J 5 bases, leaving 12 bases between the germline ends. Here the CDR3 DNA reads TGTGCCAGCAGCGTAGCTCCCAGGGTCCACGAGCAGTACTTC. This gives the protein CASSVAPRVHEQYF.

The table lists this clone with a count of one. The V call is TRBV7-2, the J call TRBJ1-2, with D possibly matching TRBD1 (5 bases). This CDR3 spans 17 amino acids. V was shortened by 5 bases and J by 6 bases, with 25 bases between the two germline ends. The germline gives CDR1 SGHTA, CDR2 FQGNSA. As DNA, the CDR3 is TGTGCCAGCAGCCAGTGGCCCACGGGGCAGACTTATAATGGCTACACCTTC. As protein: CASSQWPTGQTYNGYTF.

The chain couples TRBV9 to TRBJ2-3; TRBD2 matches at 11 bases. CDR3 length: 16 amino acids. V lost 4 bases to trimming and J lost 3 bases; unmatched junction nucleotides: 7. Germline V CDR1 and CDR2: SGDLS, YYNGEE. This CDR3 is CASSLLAGGSTDTQYF. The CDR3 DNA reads TGTGCCAGCAGCCTTCTAGCGGGGGGAAGTACAGATACGCAGTATTTT.

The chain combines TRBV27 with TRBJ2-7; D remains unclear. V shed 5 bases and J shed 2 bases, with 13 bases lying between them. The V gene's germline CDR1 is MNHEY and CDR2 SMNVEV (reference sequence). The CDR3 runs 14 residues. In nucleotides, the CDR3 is TGTGCCAGCAGTCCATCCCCGAGCCCCTACGAGCAGTACTTC. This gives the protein CASSPSPSPYEQYF.

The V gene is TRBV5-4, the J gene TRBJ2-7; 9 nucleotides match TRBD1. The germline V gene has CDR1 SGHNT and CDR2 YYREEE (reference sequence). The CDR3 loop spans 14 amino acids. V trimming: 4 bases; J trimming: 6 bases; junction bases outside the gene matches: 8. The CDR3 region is CASSRDREIIEQYF. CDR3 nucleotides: TGTGCCAGCAGCCGGGACAGGGAAATCATCGAGCAGTACTTC.

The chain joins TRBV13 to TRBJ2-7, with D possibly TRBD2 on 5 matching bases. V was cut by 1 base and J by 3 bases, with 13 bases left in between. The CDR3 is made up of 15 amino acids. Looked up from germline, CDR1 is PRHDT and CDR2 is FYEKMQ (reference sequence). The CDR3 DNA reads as TGTGCCAGCAGCTTAGTCCTCCGGGGAATCTACGAGCAGTACTTC. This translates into CASSLVLRGIYEQYF.

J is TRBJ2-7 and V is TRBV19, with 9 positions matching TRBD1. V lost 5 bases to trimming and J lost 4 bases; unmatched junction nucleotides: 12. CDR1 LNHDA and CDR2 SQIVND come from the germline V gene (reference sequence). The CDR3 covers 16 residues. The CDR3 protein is CASSALPGQGAYEQYF. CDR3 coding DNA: TGTGCCAGTAGTGCCTTACCGGGACAGGGTGCTTACGAGCAGTACTTC.

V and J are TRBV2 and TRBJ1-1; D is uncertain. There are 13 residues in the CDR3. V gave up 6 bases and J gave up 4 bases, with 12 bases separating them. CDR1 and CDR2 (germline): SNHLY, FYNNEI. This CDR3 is CASREKAGTEAFF. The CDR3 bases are TGTGCCAGCAGAGAAAAGGCGGGCACTGAAGCTTTCTTT.

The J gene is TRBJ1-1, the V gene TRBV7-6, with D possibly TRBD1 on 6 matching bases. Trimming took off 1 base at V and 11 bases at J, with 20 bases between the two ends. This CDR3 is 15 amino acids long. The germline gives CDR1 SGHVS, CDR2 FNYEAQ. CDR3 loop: CASSLESTGPKFAFF. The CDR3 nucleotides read TGTGCCAGCAGCTTAGAGTCGACAGGCCCGAAGTTCGCTTTCTTT.

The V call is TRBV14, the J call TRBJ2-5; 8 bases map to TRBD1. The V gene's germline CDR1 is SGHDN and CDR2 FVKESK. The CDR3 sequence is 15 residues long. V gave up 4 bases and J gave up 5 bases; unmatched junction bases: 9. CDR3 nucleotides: TGTGCCAGCAGCCCTCCAGGGGGCATTTATGAGACCCAGTACTTC. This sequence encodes CASSPPGGIYETQYF.

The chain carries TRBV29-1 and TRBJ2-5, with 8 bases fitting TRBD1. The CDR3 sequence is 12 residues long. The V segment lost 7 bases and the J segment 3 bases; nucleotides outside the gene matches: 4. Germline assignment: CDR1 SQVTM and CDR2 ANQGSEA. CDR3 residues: CSADREKETQYF. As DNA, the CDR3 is TGCAGCGCGGACAGGGAGAAAGAGACCCAGTACTTC. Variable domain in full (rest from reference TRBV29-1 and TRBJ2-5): SAVISQKPSRDICQRGTSLTIQCQVDSQVTMMFWYRQQPGQSLTLIATANQGSEATYESGFVIDKFPISRPNLTFSTLTVSNMSPEDSSIYLCSADREKETQYFGPGTRLLVL.

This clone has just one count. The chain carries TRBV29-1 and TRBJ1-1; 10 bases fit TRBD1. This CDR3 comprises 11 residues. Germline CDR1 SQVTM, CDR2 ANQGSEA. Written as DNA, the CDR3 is TGCAGTGTCCCTGACAGGGGGCTAGCTTTCTTT. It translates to CSVPDRGLAFF.

The CDR3 nucleotides are TGCGCCAGCAGCCAAGATAAGGACAGTTATGAAAAACTGTTTTTT. This translates into CASSQDKDSYEKLFF. The chain links TRBV4-1 to TRBJ1-4; maybe TRBD1 (6 bases). Germline CDR1 MGHRA, CDR2 YSYEKL. The CDR3 runs to 15 residues. Trimming pared 0 bases from V and 6 bases from J, leaving 11 bases between.

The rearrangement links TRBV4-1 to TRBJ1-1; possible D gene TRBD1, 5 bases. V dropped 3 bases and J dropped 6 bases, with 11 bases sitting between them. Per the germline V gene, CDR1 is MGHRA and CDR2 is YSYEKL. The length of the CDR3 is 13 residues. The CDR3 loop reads CASSHWDWAEAFF. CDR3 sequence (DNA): TGCGCCAGCAGCCATTGGGACTGGGCTGAAGCTTTCTTT.

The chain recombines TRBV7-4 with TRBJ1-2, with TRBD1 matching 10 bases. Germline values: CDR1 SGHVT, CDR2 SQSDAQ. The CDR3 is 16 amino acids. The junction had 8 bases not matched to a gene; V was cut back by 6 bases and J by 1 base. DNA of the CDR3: TGTGCCAGCAGTCCCCTGACAGGGGGCTTTAACTATGGCTACACCTTC. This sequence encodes CASSPLTGGFNYGYTF.

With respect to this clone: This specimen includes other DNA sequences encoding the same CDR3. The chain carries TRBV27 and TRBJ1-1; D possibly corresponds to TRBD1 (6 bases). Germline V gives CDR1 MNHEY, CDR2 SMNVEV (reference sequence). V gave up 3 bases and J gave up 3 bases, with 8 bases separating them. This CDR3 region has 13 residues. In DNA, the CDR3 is TGTGCCAGCAGTTTTGCAGGGGACACTGAAGCTTTCTTT. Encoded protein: CASSFAGDTEAFF.

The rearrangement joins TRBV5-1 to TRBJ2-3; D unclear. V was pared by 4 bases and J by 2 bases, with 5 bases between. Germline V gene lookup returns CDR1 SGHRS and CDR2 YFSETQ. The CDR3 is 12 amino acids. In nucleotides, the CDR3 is TGCGCCAGCAGCAACTACACAGATACGCAGTATTTT. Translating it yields CASSNYTDTQYF. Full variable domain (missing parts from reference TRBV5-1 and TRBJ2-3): KAGVTQTPRYLIKTRGQQVTLSCSPISGHRSVSWYQQTPGQGLQFLFEYFSETQRNKGNFPGRFSGRQFSNSRSEMNVSTLELGDSALYLCASSNYTDTQYFGPGTRLTVL.

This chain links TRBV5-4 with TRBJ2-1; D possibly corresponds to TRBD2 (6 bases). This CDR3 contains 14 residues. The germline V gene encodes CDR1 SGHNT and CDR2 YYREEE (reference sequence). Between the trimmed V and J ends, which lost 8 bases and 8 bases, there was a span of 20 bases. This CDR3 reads CASWGERMGYEQFF. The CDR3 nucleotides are TGTGCCAGTTGGGGGGAGAGAATGGGCTATGAGCAGTTCTTC.